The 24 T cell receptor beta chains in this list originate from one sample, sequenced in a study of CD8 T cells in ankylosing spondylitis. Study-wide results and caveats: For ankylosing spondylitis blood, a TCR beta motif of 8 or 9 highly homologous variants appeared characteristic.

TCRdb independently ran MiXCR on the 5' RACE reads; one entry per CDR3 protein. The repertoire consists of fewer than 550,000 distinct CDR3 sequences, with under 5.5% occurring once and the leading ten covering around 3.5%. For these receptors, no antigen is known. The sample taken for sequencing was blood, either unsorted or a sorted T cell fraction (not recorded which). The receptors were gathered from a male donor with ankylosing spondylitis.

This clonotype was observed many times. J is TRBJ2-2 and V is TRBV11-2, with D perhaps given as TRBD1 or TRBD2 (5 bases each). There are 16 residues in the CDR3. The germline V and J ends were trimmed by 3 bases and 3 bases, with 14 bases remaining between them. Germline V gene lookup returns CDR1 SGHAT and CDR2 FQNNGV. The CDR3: CASSFSPGPDTGELFF. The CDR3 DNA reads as TGTGCCAGCAGCTTTAGCCCGGGGCCGGACACCGGGGAGCTGTTTTTT.

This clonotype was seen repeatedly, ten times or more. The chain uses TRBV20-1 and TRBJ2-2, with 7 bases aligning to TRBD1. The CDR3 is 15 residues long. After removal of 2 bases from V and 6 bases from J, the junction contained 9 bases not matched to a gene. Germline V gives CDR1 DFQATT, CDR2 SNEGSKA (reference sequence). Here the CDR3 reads CSARQKYRGPGELFF. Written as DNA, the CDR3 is TGCAGTGCTAGACAGAAGTACAGGGGCCCCGGGGAGCTGTTTTTT.

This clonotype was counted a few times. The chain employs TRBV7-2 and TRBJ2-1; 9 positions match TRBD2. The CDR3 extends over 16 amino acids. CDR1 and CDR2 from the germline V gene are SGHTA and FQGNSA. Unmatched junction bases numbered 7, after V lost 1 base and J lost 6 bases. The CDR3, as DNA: TGTGCCAGCAGCTTAGTCGCTTTGACTAGCGGCAATGAGCAGTTCTTC. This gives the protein CASSLVALTSGNEQFF.

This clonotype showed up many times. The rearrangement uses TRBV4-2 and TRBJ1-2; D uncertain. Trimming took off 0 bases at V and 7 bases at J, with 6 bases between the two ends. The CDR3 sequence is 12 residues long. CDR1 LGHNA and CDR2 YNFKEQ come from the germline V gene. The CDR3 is CASSQETGGYTF. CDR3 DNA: TGTGCCAGCAGCCAAGAAACTGGTGGCTACACCTTC.

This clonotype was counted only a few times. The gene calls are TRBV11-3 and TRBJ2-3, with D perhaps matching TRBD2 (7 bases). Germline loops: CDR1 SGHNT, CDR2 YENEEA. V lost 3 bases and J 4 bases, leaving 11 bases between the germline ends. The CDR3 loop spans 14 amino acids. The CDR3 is CASSFGGRADTQYF. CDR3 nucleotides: TGTGCCAGCAGCTTCGGGGGGCGGGCAGATACGCAGTATTTT.

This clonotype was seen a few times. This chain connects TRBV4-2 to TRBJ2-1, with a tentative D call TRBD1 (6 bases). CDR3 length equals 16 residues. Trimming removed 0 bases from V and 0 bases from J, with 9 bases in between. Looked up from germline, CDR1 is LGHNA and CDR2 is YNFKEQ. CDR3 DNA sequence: TGTGCCAGCAGCCAAGAGACAGGAATCTCCTACAATGAGCAGTTCTTC. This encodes CASSQETGISYNEQFF.

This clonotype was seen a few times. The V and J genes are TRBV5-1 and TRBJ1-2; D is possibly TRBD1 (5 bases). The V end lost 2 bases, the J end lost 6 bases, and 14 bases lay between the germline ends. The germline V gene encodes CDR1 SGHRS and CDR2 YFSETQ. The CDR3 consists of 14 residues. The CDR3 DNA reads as TGCGCCAGCAGCTTCGGGGGATTTTCTGATGGCTACACCTTC. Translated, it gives CASSFGGFSDGYTF.

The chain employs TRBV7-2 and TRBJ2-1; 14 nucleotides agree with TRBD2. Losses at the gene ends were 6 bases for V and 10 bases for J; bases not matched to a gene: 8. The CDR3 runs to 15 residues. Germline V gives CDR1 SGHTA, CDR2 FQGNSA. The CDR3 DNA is TGTGCCAGCAGTGGGACTAGCGGGAGACTCGAGGAGCAGTTCTTC. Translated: CASSGTSGRLEEQFF.

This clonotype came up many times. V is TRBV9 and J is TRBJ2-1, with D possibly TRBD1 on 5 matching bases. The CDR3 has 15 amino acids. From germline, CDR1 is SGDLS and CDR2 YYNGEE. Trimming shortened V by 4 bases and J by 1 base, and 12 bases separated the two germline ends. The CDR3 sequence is CASSTQGNSYNEQFF. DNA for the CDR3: TGTGCCAGCAGCACCCAGGGTAATTCCTACAATGAGCAGTTCTTC. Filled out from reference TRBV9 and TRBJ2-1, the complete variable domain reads DSGVTQTPKHLITATGQRVTLRCSPRSGDLSVYWYQQSLDQGLQFLIQYYNGEERAKGNILERFSAQQFPDLHSELNLSSLELGDSALYFCASSTQGNSYNEQFFGPGTRLTVL.

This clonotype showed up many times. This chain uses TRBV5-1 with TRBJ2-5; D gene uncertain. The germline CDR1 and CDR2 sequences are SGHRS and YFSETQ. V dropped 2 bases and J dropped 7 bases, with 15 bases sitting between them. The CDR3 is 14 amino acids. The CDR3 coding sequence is TGCGCCAGCAGCTTTCTTGGCCCCGACGGGACCCAGTACTTC. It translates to CASSFLGPDGTQYF.

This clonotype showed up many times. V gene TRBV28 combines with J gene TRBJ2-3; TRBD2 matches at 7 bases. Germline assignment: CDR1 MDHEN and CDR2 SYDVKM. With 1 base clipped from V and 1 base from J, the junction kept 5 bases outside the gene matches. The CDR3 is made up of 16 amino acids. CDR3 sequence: CASSLSGGSGTDTQYF. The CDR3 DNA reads TGTGCCAGCAGTTTATCGGGCGGGAGCGGCACAGATACGCAGTATTTT. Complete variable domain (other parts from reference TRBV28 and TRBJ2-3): DVKVTQSSRYLVKRTGEKVFLECVQDMDHENMFWYRQDPGLGLRLIYFSYDVKMKEKGDIPEGYSVSREKKERFSLILESASTNQTSMYLCASSLSGGSGTDTQYFGPGTRLTVL.

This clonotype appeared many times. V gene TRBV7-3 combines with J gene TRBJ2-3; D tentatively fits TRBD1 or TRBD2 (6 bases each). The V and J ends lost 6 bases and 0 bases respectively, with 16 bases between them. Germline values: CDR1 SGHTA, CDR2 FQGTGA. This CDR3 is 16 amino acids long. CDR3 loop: CASSKRGVPSTDTQYF. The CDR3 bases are TGTGCCAGCAGTAAGAGGGGGGTACCTAGCACAGATACGCAGTATTTT.

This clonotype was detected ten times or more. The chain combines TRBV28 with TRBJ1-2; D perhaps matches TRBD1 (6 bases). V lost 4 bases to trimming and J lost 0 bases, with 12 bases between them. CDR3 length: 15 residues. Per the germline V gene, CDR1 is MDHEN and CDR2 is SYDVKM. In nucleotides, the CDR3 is TGTGCCAGCAGTTCACCGGGACAAGCTAACTATGGCTACACCTTC. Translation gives CASSSPGQANYGYTF.

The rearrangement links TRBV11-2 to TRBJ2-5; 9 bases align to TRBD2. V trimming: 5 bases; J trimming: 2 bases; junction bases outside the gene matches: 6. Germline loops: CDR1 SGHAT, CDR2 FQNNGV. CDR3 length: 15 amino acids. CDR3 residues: CASSTYSGSQETQYF. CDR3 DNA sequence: TGTGCCAGCAGCACCTATAGCGGGAGTCAAGAGACCCAGTACTTC.

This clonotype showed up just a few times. The CDR3 DNA reads TGTGCCAGCAGCCGACCCTACGTCGGCTACGAGCAGTACTTC. Translated, it gives CASSRPYVGYEQYF. V gene TRBV7-9 combines with J gene TRBJ2-7; D remains unclear. The CDR3 totals 14 residues. CDR1 SEHNR and CDR2 FQNEAQ come from the germline V gene (reference sequence). V dropped 5 bases and J dropped 3 bases, with 14 bases sitting between them.

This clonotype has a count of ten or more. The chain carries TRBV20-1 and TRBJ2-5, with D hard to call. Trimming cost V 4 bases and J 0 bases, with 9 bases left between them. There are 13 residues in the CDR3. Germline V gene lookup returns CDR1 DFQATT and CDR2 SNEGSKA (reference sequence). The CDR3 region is CSAINRDQETQYF. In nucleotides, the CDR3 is TGCAGTGCTATAAACCGGGACCAAGAGACCCAGTACTTC.

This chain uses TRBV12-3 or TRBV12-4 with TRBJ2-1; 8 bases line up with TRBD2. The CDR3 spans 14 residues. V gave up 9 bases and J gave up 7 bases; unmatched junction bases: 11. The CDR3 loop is CASQDERGFNEQFF. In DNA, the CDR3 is TGTGCCAGTCAGGATGAGCGGGGGTTTAATGAGCAGTTCTTC.

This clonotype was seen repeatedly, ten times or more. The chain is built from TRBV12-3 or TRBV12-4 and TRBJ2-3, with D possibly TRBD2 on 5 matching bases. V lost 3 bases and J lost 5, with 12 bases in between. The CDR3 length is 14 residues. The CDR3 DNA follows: TGTGCCAGCAGTTTTAATCGGGGAGTAGATACGCAGTATTTT. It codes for CASSFNRGVDTQYF.

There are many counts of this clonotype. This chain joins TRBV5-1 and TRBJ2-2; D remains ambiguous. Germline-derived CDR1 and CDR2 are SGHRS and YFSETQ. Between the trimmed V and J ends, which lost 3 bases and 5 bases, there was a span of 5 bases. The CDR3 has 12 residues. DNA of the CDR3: TGCGCCAGCAGCTATGTAACCGGGGAGCTGTTTTTT. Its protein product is CASSYVTGELFF. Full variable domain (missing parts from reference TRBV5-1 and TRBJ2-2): KAGVTQTPRYLIKTRGQQVTLSCSPISGHRSVSWYQQTPGQGLQFLFEYFSETQRNKGNFPGRFSGRQFSNSRSEMNVSTLELGDSALYLCASSYVTGELFFGEGSRLTVL.

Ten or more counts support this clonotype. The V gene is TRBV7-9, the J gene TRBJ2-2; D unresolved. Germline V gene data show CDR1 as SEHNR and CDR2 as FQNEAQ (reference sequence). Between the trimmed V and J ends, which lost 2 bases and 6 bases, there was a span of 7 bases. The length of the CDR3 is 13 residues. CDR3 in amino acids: CASSLTRAGELFF. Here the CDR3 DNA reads TGTGCCAGCAGCTTAACCCGAGCCGGGGAGCTGTTTTTT.

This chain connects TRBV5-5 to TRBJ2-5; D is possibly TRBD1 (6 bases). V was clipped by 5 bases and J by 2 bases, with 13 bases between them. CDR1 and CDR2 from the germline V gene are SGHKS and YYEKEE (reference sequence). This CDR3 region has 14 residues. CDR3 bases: TGTGCCAGCAGGAAAAACAGGGATCAAGAGACCCAGTACTTC. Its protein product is CASRKNRDQETQYF. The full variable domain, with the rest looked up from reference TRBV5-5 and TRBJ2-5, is DAGVTQSPTHLIKTRGQQVTLRCSPISGHKSVSWYQQVLGQGPQFIFQYYEKEERGRGNFPDRFSARQFPNYSSELNVNALLLGDSALYLCASRKNRDQETQYFGPGTRLLVL.

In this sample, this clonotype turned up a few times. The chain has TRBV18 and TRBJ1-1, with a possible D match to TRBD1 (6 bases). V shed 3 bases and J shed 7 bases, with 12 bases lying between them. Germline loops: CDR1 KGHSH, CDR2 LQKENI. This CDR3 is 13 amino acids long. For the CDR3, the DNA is TGTGCCAGCTCACCTCACAGGGTCGGTGAAGCTTTCTTT. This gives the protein CASSPHRVGEAFF.

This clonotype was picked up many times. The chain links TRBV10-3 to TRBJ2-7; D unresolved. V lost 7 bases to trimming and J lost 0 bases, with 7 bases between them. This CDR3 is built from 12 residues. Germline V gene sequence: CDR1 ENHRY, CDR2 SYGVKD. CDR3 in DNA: TGTGCCATCAATGGGGACTCCTACGAGCAGTACTTC. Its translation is CAINGDSYEQYF.

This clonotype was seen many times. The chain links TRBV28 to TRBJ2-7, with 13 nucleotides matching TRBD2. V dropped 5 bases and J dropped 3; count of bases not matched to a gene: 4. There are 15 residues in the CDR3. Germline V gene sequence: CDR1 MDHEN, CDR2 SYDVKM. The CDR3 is CASSRRLAGGYEQYF. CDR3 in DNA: TGTGCCAGCAGTCGCCGACTAGCGGGAGGCTACGAGCAGTACTTC.